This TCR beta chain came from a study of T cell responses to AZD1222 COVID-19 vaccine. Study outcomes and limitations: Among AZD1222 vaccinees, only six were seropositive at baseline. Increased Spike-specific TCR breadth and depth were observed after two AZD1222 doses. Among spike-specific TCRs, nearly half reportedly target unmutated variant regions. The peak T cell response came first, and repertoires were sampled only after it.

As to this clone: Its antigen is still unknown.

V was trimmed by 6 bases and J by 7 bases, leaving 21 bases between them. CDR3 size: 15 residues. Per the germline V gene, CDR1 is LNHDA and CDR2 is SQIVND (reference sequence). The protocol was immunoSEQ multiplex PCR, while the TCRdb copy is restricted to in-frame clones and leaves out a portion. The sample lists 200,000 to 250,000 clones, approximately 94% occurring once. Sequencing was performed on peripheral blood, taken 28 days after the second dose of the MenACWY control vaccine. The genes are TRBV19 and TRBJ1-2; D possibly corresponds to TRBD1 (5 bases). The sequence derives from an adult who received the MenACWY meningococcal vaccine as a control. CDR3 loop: CASREGARVPTGYTF. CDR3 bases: TGTGCCAGTAGGGAAGGGGCGCGGGTTCCAACTGGCTACACCTTC.